These T cell receptor beta chains were read from a single sample in a study of CD8 T cells in Susac syndrome. TCRdb used MiXCR to reprocess the immunoSEQ multiplex PCR reads, holding one entry per CDR3 protein. This sample yields about 300,000 distinct CDR3 sequences, of which roughly 85% are seen a single time; roughly 0.21% belongs to the top ten. What was sequenced was CD8+ T cells from PBMCs. All receptors derive from a human donor with multiple sclerosis. Both conserved end residues are part of each CDR3. D genes are given only for firm matches. Clone sizes are given selectively: once, few, many, or a class where the clone is expanded.

J gene: TRBJ2-2
V gene: TRBV7-6
clone size: .
D gene: .
CDR3 length: 16
CDR3 protein: CASSWIGGLSTGELFF
CDR3 DNA: TGTGCCAGCAGCTGGATAGGGGGACTTTCCACCGGGGAGCTGTTTTTT

J gene: TRBJ1-5
V gene: TRBV12-3/TRBV12-4
clone size: .
D gene: .
CDR3 length: 16
CDR3 protein: CASRQFRGGSNQPQHF
CDR3 DNA: TGTGCCAGCAGACAATTCAGGGGCGGGAGCAATCAGCCCCAGCATTTT

J gene: TRBJ2-1
V gene: TRBV9
clone size: .
D gene: .
CDR3 length: 16
CDR3 protein: CASSVGGPLGYNEQFF
CDR3 DNA: TGTGCCAGCAGCGTAGGCGGGCCCCTGGGCTACAATGAGCAGTTCTTC

J gene: TRBJ1-1
V gene: TRBV4-3
clone size: .
D gene: .
CDR3 length: 15
CDR3 protein: CASSQERFRINEAFF
CDR3 DNA: TGCGCCAGCAGCCAAGAACGGTTCCGGATTAATGAAGCTTTCTTT

J gene: TRBJ2-2
V gene: TRBV11-2
clone size: once
D gene: .
CDR3 length: 14
CDR3 protein: CASSPRTVGGELFF
CDR3 DNA: TGTGCCAGCAGCCCAAGGACAGTCGGCGGGGAGCTGTTTTTT

J gene: TRBJ2-6
V gene: TRBV9
clone size: .
D gene: .
CDR3 length: 15
CDR3 protein: CASSVPRTGANVLTF
CDR3 DNA: TGTGCCAGCAGCGTCCCAAGGACTGGGGCCAACGTCCTGACTTTC

J gene: TRBJ1-2
V gene: TRBV19
clone size: .
D gene: .
CDR3 length: 15
CDR3 protein: CASSTTGYSAYGYTF
CDR3 DNA: TGTGCCAGTAGTACCACAGGATACTCCGCCTATGGCTACACCTTC

J gene: TRBJ2-2
V gene: TRBV3-1
clone size: .
D gene: .
CDR3 length: 17
CDR3 protein: CASSRSWRQLDTGELFF
CDR3 DNA: TGTGCCAGCAGCCGAAGCTGGCGTCAGTTGGACACCGGGGAGCTGTTTTTT

J gene: TRBJ2-7
V gene: TRBV7-9
clone size: .
D gene: .
CDR3 length: 13
CDR3 protein: CASSTLDSYEQYF
CDR3 DNA: TGTGCCAGCAGCACTCTCGACAGCTACGAGCAGTACTTC

J gene: TRBJ1-4
V gene: TRBV7-6
clone size: .
D gene: .
CDR3 length: 15
CDR3 protein: CASSLDQDTDEKLFF
CDR3 DNA: TGTGCCAGCAGCTTAGACCAGGACACGGACGAAAAACTGTTTTTT

J gene: TRBJ2-7
V gene: TRBV19
clone size: few
D gene: TRBD2
CDR3 length: 14
CDR3 protein: CASSWLAGAYEQYF
CDR3 DNA: TGTGCCAGTAGCTGGCTAGCGGGAGCGTACGAGCAGTACTTC

J gene: TRBJ2-7
V gene: TRBV11-2
clone size: .
D gene: .
CDR3 length: 15
CDR3 protein: CASSLDPDSSYEQYF
CDR3 DNA: TGTGCCAGCAGCTTAGATCCCGACAGCTCCTACGAGCAGTACTTC

J gene: TRBJ2-3
V gene: TRBV7-8
clone size: .
D gene: .
CDR3 length: 15
CDR3 protein: CASSLPGTPSNTQYF
CDR3 DNA: TGTGCCAGCAGCTTACCGGGTACCCCCTCTAATACGCAGTATTTT

J gene: TRBJ2-2
V gene: TRBV28
clone size: .
D gene: .
CDR3 length: 18
CDR3 protein: CASTRVLLGLTNTGELFF
CDR3 DNA: TGTGCCAGCACGAGGGTCCTGCTGGGCCTTACGAACACCGGGGAGCTGTTTTTT

J gene: TRBJ2-1
V gene: TRBV6-1
clone size: .
D gene: .
CDR3 length: 15
CDR3 protein: CASSEAQGGYNEQFF
CDR3 DNA: TGTGCCAGCAGTGAAGCGCAGGGTGGCTACAATGAGCAGTTCTTC

J gene: TRBJ2-3
V gene: TRBV6-2/TRBV6-3
clone size: .
D gene: .
CDR3 length: 15
CDR3 protein: CASNSQGWKTDTQYF
CDR3 DNA: TGTGCCAGCAATTCACAGGGCTGGAAAACAGATACGCAGTATTTT

J gene: TRBJ2-3
V gene: TRBV27
clone size: .
D gene: .
CDR3 length: 12
CDR3 protein: CASSLSGNTQYF
CDR3 DNA: TGTGCCAGCAGTTTATCGGGAAATACGCAGTATTTT

J gene: TRBJ2-7
V gene: TRBV5-1
clone size: .
D gene: TRBD2
CDR3 length: 18
CDR3 protein: CASERGDRGLAGAYEQYF
CDR3 DNA: TGCGCCAGTGAACGCGGAGACCGGGGTCTAGCGGGAGCCTACGAGCAGTACTTC

J gene: TRBJ2-1
V gene: TRBV4-3
clone size: .
D gene: .
CDR3 length: 14
CDR3 protein: CASSPATRGNEQFF
CDR3 DNA: TGCGCCAGCAGCCCCGCGACTAGGGGCAATGAGCAGTTCTTC

J gene: TRBJ2-7
V gene: TRBV3-1
clone size: .
D gene: TRBD2
CDR3 length: 12
CDR3 protein: CASSGTSGTWYF
CDR3 DNA: TGTGCCAGCAGTGGGACTAGCGGGACTTGGTACTTC

J gene: TRBJ2-7
V gene: TRBV20-1
clone size: .
D gene: TRBD2
CDR3 length: 17
CDR3 protein: CSASSTSGRLGPYEQYF
CDR3 DNA: TGCAGTGCTAGTTCGACTAGCGGGAGACTCGGTCCCTACGAGCAGTACTTC

J gene: TRBJ2-7
V gene: TRBV20-1
clone size: .
D gene: TRBD2
CDR3 length: 16
CDR3 protein: CSARGKDWDYSYEQYF
CDR3 DNA: TGCAGTGCTAGAGGAAAAGATTGGGACTACTCCTACGAGCAGTACTTC

J gene: TRBJ1-5
V gene: TRBV15
clone size: .
D gene: .
CDR3 length: 14
CDR3 protein: CATTAAVWNQPQHF
CDR3 DNA: TGTGCCACCACCGCGGCGGTTTGGAATCAGCCCCAGCATTTT

J gene: TRBJ1-1
V gene: TRBV24-1
clone size: few
D gene: TRBD1
CDR3 length: 13
CDR3 protein: CATSYGTGTEAFF
CDR3 DNA: TGTGCCACCAGTTACGGGACAGGCACTGAAGCTTTCTTT

J gene: TRBJ1-1
V gene: TRBV28
clone size: .
D gene: TRBD1
CDR3 length: 16
CDR3 protein: CATTQIPGQGSAEAFF
CDR3 DNA: TGTGCCACCACACAGATACCGGGACAGGGATCAGCTGAAGCTTTCTTT

J gene: TRBJ2-2
V gene: TRBV12-3/TRBV12-4
clone size: .
D gene: .
CDR3 length: 14
CDR3 protein: CASSLVRHTGELFF
CDR3 DNA: TGTGCCAGCAGTTTGGTACGACACACCGGGGAGCTGTTTTTT

J gene: TRBJ1-2
V gene: TRBV4-3
clone size: once
D gene: .
CDR3 length: 16
CDR3 protein: CASSQASQVGNYGYTF
CDR3 DNA: TGCGCCAGCAGCCAAGCATCACAGGTCGGAAACTATGGCTACACCTTC

J gene: TRBJ2-3
V gene: TRBV6-6
clone size: .
D gene: .
CDR3 length: 13
CDR3 protein: CASSYSIGDTQYF
CDR3 DNA: TGTGCCAGCAGTTACTCGATTGGAGATACGCAGTATTTT

J gene: TRBJ2-7
V gene: TRBV5-5
clone size: .
D gene: TRBD1
CDR3 length: 15
CDR3 protein: CASSGSGQGAQEQYF
CDR3 DNA: TGTGCCAGCAGCGGTTCGGGACAGGGGGCTCAAGAGCAGTACTTC

J gene: TRBJ2-1
V gene: TRBV7-3
clone size: .
D gene: .
CDR3 length: 13
CDR3 protein: CASSRGGGNEQFF
CDR3 DNA: TGTGCCAGCAGCCGGGGAGGAGGCAATGAGCAGTTCTTC

J gene: TRBJ1-3
V gene: TRBV12-3/TRBV12-4
clone size: .
D gene: .
CDR3 length: 16
CDR3 protein: CASSLDRPSSGNTIYF
CDR3 DNA: TGTGCCAGCAGTTTAGACAGACCTAGCTCTGGAAACACCATATATTTT

J gene: TRBJ2-5
V gene: TRBV6-2/TRBV6-3
clone size: .
D gene: TRBD2
CDR3 length: 16
CDR3 protein: CASSYVAGGPQETQYF
CDR3 DNA: TGTGCCAGCAGTTACGTAGCGGGAGGGCCGCAAGAGACCCAGTACTTC

J gene: TRBJ2-1
V gene: TRBV6-2/TRBV6-3
clone size: .
D gene: TRBD1
CDR3 length: 19
CDR3 protein: CASSYRLTTGTSSYNEQFF
CDR3 DNA: TGTGCCAGCAGTTACCGGCTTACGACAGGGACGAGCTCCTACAATGAGCAGTTCTTC

J gene: TRBJ2-1
V gene: TRBV20-1
clone size: .
D gene: .
CDR3 length: 16
CDR3 protein: CSARDLMPSEYNEQFF
CDR3 DNA: TGCAGTGCTAGAGATTTAATGCCTAGCGAGTACAATGAGCAGTTCTTC

J gene: TRBJ2-7
V gene: TRBV11-2
clone size: once
D gene: TRBD2
CDR3 length: 15
CDR3 protein: CASSNWTSGAYEQYF
CDR3 DNA: TGTGCCAGCAGCAACTGGACTAGCGGGGCCTACGAGCAGTACTTC

J gene: TRBJ1-4
V gene: TRBV7-2
clone size: once
D gene: .
CDR3 length: 15
CDR3 protein: CASSSKGVPNEKLFF
CDR3 DNA: TGTGCCAGCAGCTCGAAGGGGGTCCCAAATGAAAAACTGTTTTTT

J gene: TRBJ2-6
V gene: TRBV29-1
clone size: .
D gene: .
CDR3 length: 14
CDR3 protein: CSAFTVPGANVLTF
CDR3 DNA: TGCAGCGCCTTCACTGTCCCTGGGGCCAACGTCCTGACTTTC

J gene: TRBJ2-2
V gene: TRBV7-8
clone size: .
D gene: TRBD2
CDR3 length: 15
CDR3 protein: CASSSGTSDTGELFF
CDR3 DNA: TGTGCCAGCAGCAGCGGGACTAGTGACACCGGGGAGCTGTTTTTT

J gene: TRBJ2-1
V gene: TRBV19
clone size: .
D gene: .
CDR3 length: 14
CDR3 protein: CASSIGLVIDEQFF
CDR3 DNA: TGTGCCAGTAGTATAGGACTAGTAATCGATGAGCAGTTCTTC

J gene: TRBJ2-1
V gene: TRBV28
clone size: .
D gene: TRBD1
CDR3 length: 13
CDR3 protein: CASSLPGQDEQFF
CDR3 DNA: TGTGCCAGCAGTTTACCGGGACAGGATGAGCAGTTCTTC

J gene: TRBJ2-5
V gene: TRBV7-9
clone size: .
D gene: TRBD1
CDR3 length: 14
CDR3 protein: CASSSKTGKETQYF
CDR3 DNA: TGTGCCAGCAGCTCCAAGACAGGGAAAGAGACCCAGTACTTC

J gene: TRBJ2-5
V gene: TRBV3-1
clone size: .
D gene: TRBD1
CDR3 length: 18
CDR3 protein: CASSQSGTGAPSIETQYF
CDR3 DNA: TGTGCCAGCAGCCAATCCGGGACAGGGGCCCCCTCGATAGAGACCCAGTACTTC

J gene: TRBJ2-2
V gene: TRBV29-1
clone size: .
D gene: .
CDR3 length: 15
CDR3 protein: CSVAPGTRNTGELFF
CDR3 DNA: TGCAGCGTGGCACCCGGGACACGGAACACCGGGGAGCTGTTTTTT

J gene: TRBJ2-7
V gene: TRBV7-6
clone size: once
D gene: .
CDR3 length: 17
CDR3 protein: CASSFSSPWWHIGEQYF
CDR3 DNA: TGTGCCAGCAGCTTTTCTTCCCCGTGGTGGCACATCGGCGAGCAGTACTTC

J gene: TRBJ2-5
V gene: TRBV4-3
clone size: .
D gene: TRBD2
CDR3 length: 19
CDR3 protein: CASSQDIPSGSGGGETQYF
CDR3 DNA: TGCGCCAGCAGCCAAGATATCCCTAGCGGGAGTGGAGGTGGGGAGACCCAGTACTTC

J gene: TRBJ2-7
V gene: TRBV3-1
clone size: .
D gene: .
CDR3 length: 13
CDR3 protein: CASSQVSGYEQYF
CDR3 DNA: TGTGCCAGCAGCCAAGTGTCGGGCTACGAGCAGTACTTC

J gene: TRBJ2-3
V gene: TRBV5-4
clone size: .
D gene: .
CDR3 length: 19
CDR3 protein: CASSLRAQREGASTDTQYF
CDR3 DNA: TGTGCCAGCAGCTTGCGAGCCCAAAGAGAGGGAGCTTCTACAGATACGCAGTATTTT

J gene: TRBJ2-5
V gene: TRBV9
clone size: .
D gene: .
CDR3 length: 17
CDR3 protein: CASSRSPDWPKSETQYF
CDR3 DNA: TGTGCCAGCAGCCGAAGTCCAGACTGGCCAAAGTCGGAGACCCAGTACTTC

J gene: TRBJ2-7
V gene: TRBV27
clone size: .
D gene: TRBD2
CDR3 length: 14
CDR3 protein: CASNPSGPLYEQYF
CDR3 DNA: TGTGCCAGCAACCCTAGCGGGCCCCTCTACGAGCAGTACTTC

J gene: TRBJ2-7
V gene: TRBV6-2/TRBV6-3
clone size: .
D gene: .
CDR3 length: 13
CDR3 protein: CASSYRASYEQYF
CDR3 DNA: TGTGCCAGCAGTTACCGAGCTTCCTACGAGCAGTACTTC

J gene: TRBJ1-1
V gene: TRBV2
clone size: .
D gene: .
CDR3 length: 14
CDR3 protein: CASSEALPRDGVFF
CDR3 DNA: TGTGCCAGCAGTGAAGCCCTTCCCAGGGACGGGGTTTTCTTT

J gene: TRBJ2-3
V gene: TRBV28
clone size: .
D gene: TRBD2
CDR3 length: 15
CDR3 protein: CASSLSLAGADTQYF
CDR3 DNA: TGTGCCAGCAGTTTATCGTTAGCGGGAGCAGATACGCAGTATTTT